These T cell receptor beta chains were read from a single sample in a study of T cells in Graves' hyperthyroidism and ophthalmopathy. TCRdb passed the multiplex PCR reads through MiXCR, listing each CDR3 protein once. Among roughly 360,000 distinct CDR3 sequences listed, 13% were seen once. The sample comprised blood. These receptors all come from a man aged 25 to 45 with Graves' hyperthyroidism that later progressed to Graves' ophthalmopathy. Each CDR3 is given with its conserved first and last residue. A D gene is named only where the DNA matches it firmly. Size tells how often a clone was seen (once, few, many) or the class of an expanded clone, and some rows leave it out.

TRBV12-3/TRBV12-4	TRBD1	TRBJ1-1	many	TGTGCCAGCAGCAGGACAGGTTTTAGTCCTTTCTTT	CASSRTGFSPFF
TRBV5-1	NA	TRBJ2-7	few	TGCGCCAGCACCCAGGGCGGAGGGTCCGACTACGAGCAGTACTTC	CASTQGGGSDYEQYF
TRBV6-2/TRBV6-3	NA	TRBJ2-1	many	TGTGCCAGCAGCCAAGACAGTTACAATGAGCAGTTCTTC	CASSQDSYNEQFF
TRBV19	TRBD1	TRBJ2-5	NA	TGTGCCAGCAGGGGGACAGGGGAGGGGACCCAGTACTTC	CASRGTGEGTQYF
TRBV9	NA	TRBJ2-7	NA	TGTGCCAGCAGCGCCCGGGACTCCGACGAGCAGTACTTC	CASSARDSDEQYF
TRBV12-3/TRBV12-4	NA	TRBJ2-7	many	TGTGCCAGCAGTTTAGCAGGACCCCCACGACGCCATATCTACGAGCAGTACTTC	CASSLAGPPRRHIYEQYF
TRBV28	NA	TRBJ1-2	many	TGTGCCAGCAGTCCAGCATTGGGCGGATTCGATGGCTACACCTTC	CASSPALGGFDGYTF
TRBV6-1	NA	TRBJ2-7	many	TGTGCCAGCAGCCCGCCGGGTACCGGGTTTGGCTACGAGCAGTACTTC	CASSPPGTGFGYEQYF
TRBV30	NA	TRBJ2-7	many	TGTGCCTGGAACACGGGGAGCGAGCAGTACTTC	CAWNTGSEQYF
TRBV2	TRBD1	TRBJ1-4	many	TGTGCCAGCAGTGCTTCAGGACAGGGGATAGAGGGTGAAAAACTGTTTTTT	CASSASGQGIEGEKLFF
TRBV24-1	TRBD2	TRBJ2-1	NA	TGTGCCACCAGTGATCCCGCGGGACTAGGGTCCAATGAGCAGTTCTTC	CATSDPAGLGSNEQFF
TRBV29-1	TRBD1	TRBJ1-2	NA	TGCAGCGTTGAAGATAGGCAGGGGGCCGAGGGCTACACCTTC	CSVEDRQGAEGYTF
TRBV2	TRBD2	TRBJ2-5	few	TGTGCCAGCAGTGCGGGACTAGCGGGGGGGGGTCAAGAGACCCAGTACTTC	CASSAGLAGGGQETQYF
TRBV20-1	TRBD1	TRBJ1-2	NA	TGCAGTTTCCCCGGGACAGGCTATGGCTACACCTTC	CSFPGTGYGYTF
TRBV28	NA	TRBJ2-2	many	TGTGCCAGCAGTCCACCTACCTTAGCCCGGGAGCTGTTTTTT	CASSPPTLARELFF
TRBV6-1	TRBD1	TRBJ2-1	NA	TGTGCCACCCTACAGGGGAACAATGAGCAGTTCTTC	CATLQGNNEQFF
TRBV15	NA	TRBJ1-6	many	TGTGCCACCAGCAGAGTGGGGAGCTCCTATAATTCACCCCTCCACTTT	CATSRVGSSYNSPLHF
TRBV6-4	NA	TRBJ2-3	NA	TGTGCCAGCAGTGAGAGGGGGGGCACAGATACGCAGTATTTT	CASSERGGTDTQYF
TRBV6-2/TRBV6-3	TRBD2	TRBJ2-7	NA	TGTGCCAGCAGTTACTCGGCTAGCGGCTATACCTACGAGCAGTACTTC	CASSYSASGYTYEQYF
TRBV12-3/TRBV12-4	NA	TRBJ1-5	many	TGTGCCAGCAGTATCGGACATCTGGGCAATCAGCCCCAGCATTTT	CASSIGHLGNQPQHF
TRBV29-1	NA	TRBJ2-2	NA	TGCAGCGTTGACGAACGGGGGGCGGGCACCGGGGAGCTGTTTTTT	CSVDERGAGTGELFF
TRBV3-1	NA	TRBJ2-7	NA	TGTGCCAGCAGCCAAGATTGGAACACTTACGAGCAGTACTTC	CASSQDWNTYEQYF
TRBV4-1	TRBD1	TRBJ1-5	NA	TGCGCCAGCAGCCACCCCGACAGGGGGGAGAGCAATCAGCCCCAGCATTTT	CASSHPDRGESNQPQHF
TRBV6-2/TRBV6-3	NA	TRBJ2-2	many	TGTGCCAGCAAACTCGCGAACACCGGGGAGCTGTTTTTT	CASKLANTGELFF
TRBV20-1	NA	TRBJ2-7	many	TGCAGTGCTAGAGATCCCAGACACTACGAGCAGTACTTC	CSARDPRHYEQYF
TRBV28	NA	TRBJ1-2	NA	TGTGCCAGCGGTCCTCCGGTGACCTATGGCTACACCTTC	CASGPPVTYGYTF
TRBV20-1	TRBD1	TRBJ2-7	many	TGCAGTGCTAGAGATCAGCGGACAGGGGATTACGAGCAGTACTTC	CSARDQRTGDYEQYF
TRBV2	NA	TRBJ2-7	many	TGTGCCAGCAGTGAAGGGGCCGCTAGCTCCTACGAGCAGTACTTC	CASSEGAASSYEQYF
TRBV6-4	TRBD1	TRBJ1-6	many	TGTGCCAGCAGTGAACCGGGACAGATATCCCCGAATTCACCCCTCCACTTT	CASSEPGQISPNSPLHF
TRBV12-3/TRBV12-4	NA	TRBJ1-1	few	TGTGCCGGCGGGGAGGCTTGGGCTAACACTGAAGCTTTCTTT	CAGGEAWANTEAFF
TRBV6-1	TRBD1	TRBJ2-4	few	TGTGCCAGCAATCTACAGGGGGACTGGGACATTCAGTACTTC	CASNLQGDWDIQYF
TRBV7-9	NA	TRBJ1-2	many	TGTGCCAGCAGCTTACCGGCCGGAAAAAATAGATATGGCTACACCTTC	CASSLPAGKNRYGYTF
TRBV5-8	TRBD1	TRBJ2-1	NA	TGTGCCAGCAACCTCCGACAGGGGGATCGACAGTTCTTC	CASNLRQGDRQFF
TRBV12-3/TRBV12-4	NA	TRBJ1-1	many	TGTGCCAGCGGGGAGGCTTGGGCTAACACTGAAGCTTTCTTT	CASGEAWANTEAFF
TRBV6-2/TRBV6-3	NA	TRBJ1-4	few	TGTGCCAGCCGGACATTAACTAATGAAAAACTGTTTTTT	CASRTLTNEKLFF
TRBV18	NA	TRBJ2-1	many	TGTGCCAGCTCACCACCGAGTATAGCCTACAATGAGCAGTTCTTC	CASSPPSIAYNEQFF
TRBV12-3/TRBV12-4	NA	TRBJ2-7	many	TGTGCCAGCAGTTTAGGGGACACTGCCTACGAGCAGTACTTC	CASSLGDTAYEQYF
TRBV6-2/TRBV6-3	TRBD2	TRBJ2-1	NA	TGTGCCAGCAGTGCCCGAGCGGGGGTGACCTACAATGAGCAGTTCTTC	CASSARAGVTYNEQFF
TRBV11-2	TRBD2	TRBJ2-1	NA	TGTGCCAGCAGCTTAGAGCGGGGGGGCGGAAATGAGCAGTTCTTC	CASSLERGGGNEQFF
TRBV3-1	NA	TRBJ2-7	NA	TGTGCCAGCAGCCCCCTTGACTCCTACGAGCAGTACTTC	CASSPLDSYEQYF
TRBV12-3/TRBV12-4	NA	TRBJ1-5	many	TGTGCCAGCAGTTTGGGGGGGGGTTCGGGTCAGCCCCAGCATTTT	CASSLGGGSGQPQHF
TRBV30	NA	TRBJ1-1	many	TGTGCCTGGGATTTGTCGAACACTGAAGCTTTCTTT	CAWDLSNTEAFF
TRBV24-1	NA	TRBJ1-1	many	TGTGCCACCAGTGATTACGGGGTTGAAGCTTTCTTT	CATSDYGVEAFF
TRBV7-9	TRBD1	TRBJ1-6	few	TGTGCCAGCAGCTTAGAGGGGGCGGGTTATAATTCACCCCTCCACTTT	CASSLEGAGYNSPLHF
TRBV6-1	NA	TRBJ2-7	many	TGTGCCAGCAGTGAACGGGACTTCACCTACGAGCAGTACTTC	CASSERDFTYEQYF
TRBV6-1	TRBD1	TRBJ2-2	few	TGTGCCAGCAGCCTTACCGGGACAGGGGGCGGTATGGGCACCGGGGAGCTGTTTTTT	CASSLTGTGGGMGTGELFF
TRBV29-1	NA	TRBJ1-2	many	TGCAGCGCCCCGCGGGGTAATGGCTACACCTTC	CSAPRGNGYTF
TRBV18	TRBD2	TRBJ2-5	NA	TGTGCCAGCTCTACGGGACTAGCGGGGGCCGGATGGACCCAGTACTTC	CASSTGLAGAGWTQYF
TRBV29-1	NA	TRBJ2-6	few	TGCAGTAGCTTGGGGGGCGCTGGGGCCAACGTCCTGACTTTC	CSSLGGAGANVLTF
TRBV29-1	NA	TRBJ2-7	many	TGCAGCGTTGATCAGGGCGGAGAGCAGTACTTC	CSVDQGGEQYF
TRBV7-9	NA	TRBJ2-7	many	TGTGCCAGCAGCTTAGTTAGCTCCTACGAGCAGTACTTC	CASSLVSSYEQYF
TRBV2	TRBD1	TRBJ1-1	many	TGTGCCGTCCCCGGGCAGGGGGGGTCTGAAGCTTTCTTT	CAVPGQGGSEAFF
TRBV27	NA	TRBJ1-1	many	TGTGCCAGCAGTTTAGGACAATACACTGAAGCTTTCTTT	CASSLGQYTEAFF
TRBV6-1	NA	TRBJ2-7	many	TGTGCCAGCATCGACCGGGCGGAGCCCTACGAGCAGTACTTC	CASIDRAEPYEQYF
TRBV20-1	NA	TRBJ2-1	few	TGCAGTGCTAGAGCCGACGGGTACAATGAGCAGTTCTTC	CSARADGYNEQFF
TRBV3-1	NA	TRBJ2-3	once	TGTGCCAGCAGCCCCCGAGGGGGAAGTGCGCAGTATTTT	CASSPRGGSAQYF
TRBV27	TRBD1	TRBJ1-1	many	TGTGCCAGCAGTCCAGGGACAGGGGGCAAAGAAGGGACTGAAGCTTTCTTT	CASSPGTGGKEGTEAFF
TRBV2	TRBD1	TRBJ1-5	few	TGTGCCAGCGGCCGGGAAGGGGGCCTCAATCAGCCCCAGCATTTT	CASGREGGLNQPQHF
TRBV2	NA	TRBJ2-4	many	TGTGCCAGCTCGGGCCGTTGGTCTATTCAGTACTTC	CASSGRWSIQYF
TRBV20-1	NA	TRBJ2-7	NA	TGCAGTGCTAGTTTGTCAACTAACTACGAGCAGTACTTC	CSASLSTNYEQYF